These T cell receptor beta chains were read from a single sample in a study of T-cell reconstitution after alpha-beta-depleted transplantation in children. TCRdb passed the PCR reads through MiXCR, listing each CDR3 protein once. Among roughly 82,000 distinct CDR3 sequences listed, over 12% were seen once. The input for sequencing was PBMCs, mostly from graft donor cells, taken 180 days after TCRalphabeta/CD19-depleted stem cell transplant. These receptor sequences come from a male patient aged 2 to 10 who had a stem cell transplant for acute lymphoblastic leukemia, so the T cells may come from the graft donor. The CDR3 runs from the conserved cysteine through the conserved F or W. The D gene is left open where the match is weak. Clone size is not always given. Where it is, it says once, few, many or a class for expanded clones.

TRBJ1-1	TRBD1	NA	TRBV5-6	TGTGCCAGCAGCTTCACAGGGGGGGCCCGGACTGAAGCTTTCTTT	CASSFTGGARTEAFF
TRBJ2-7	TRBD2	NA	TRBV28	TGTGCCAGCAGCCTGGGAGGGCGGACCGAGCAGTACTTC	CASSLGGRTEQYF
TRBJ1-6	TRBD1	NA	TRBV20-1	TGCAGTGCCCAGGGGCAGGGGGGACGGGTCCATAATTCACCCCTCCACTTT	CSAQGQGGRVHNSPLHF
TRBJ1-2	NA	few	TRBV10-3	TGTGCCATCAGCGGGGCGTCACCTATTGATGGCTACACCTTC	CAISGASPIDGYTF
TRBJ2-3	TRBD2	few	TRBV11-2	TGTGCCAGCAGCTCGGGACTAGCGGGGTCTCGCACAGATACGCAGTATTTT	CASSSGLAGSRTDTQYF
TRBJ2-7	NA	many	TRBV7-2	TGTGCCAGCAGCTTAGACATAACCTACGAGCAGTACTTC	CASSLDITYEQYF
TRBJ2-3	NA	few	TRBV28	TGTGCCAGCATAAGGACTATATTCACAGATACGCAGTATTTT	CASIRTIFTDTQYF
TRBJ2-7	NA	NA	TRBV2	TGTGCCAGCAGTGAAGCGGTGCCTTACGAGCAGTACTTC	CASSEAVPYEQYF
TRBJ2-7	NA	NA	TRBV7-2	TGTGCCAGCAGCTTAGCGCTAAAACGGGTATTTGTCTACGAGCAGTACTTC	CASSLALKRVFVYEQYF
TRBJ1-2	NA	NA	TRBV10-3	TGTGCCATCAGTGAGATAGGGGTGAACTATGGCTACACCTTC	CAISEIGVNYGYTF
TRBJ1-4	TRBD1	NA	TRBV7-2	TGTGCCAGCAGCTTCGGGACAGAGACTGAAAAACTGTTTTTT	CASSFGTETEKLFF
TRBJ2-7	TRBD2	many	TRBV20-1	TGCAGTGCCACACCGGGACTAGCGGGAGGGTTCAACGAGCAGTACTTC	CSATPGLAGGFNEQYF
TRBJ2-3	NA	NA	TRBV29-1	TGCAGCGTTGCCGAAGATACGCAGTATTTT	CSVAEDTQYF
TRBJ2-3	TRBD2	few	TRBV5-5	TGTGCCAGCAGCCCAACCCGGCTAGCGGGGGGAAATACGCAGTATTTT	CASSPTRLAGGNTQYF
TRBJ2-1	TRBD1	many	TRBV20-1	TGCAGTGCTAGAGACGGGGACAGGGGGAGGAATGAGCAGTTCTTC	CSARDGDRGRNEQFF
TRBJ1-6	NA	NA	TRBV4-1	TGCGCCAGCAGCCAAGTCGGCTCAAATTCACCCCTCCACTTT	CASSQVGSNSPLHF
TRBJ2-7	TRBD1	NA	TRBV20-1	TGCAGTGCCAGAGACCGGGGACAGGGGGCGGGGGAGCAGTACTTC	CSARDRGQGAGEQYF
TRBJ2-1	TRBD2	NA	TRBV20-1	TGCAGTGCTAGACCGCGACTAGCGCCCTACAATGAGCAGTTCTTC	CSARPRLAPYNEQFF
TRBJ2-1	TRBD2	many	TRBV10-3	TGTGCCATCCGGAGGTGGGAGGGCCGGGATGAGCAGTTCTTC	CAIRRWEGRDEQFF
TRBJ2-7	TRBD2	few	TRBV5-1	TGCGCCAGCTTCTCGGGGGGGGCCCGTTTCACTATCTACGAGCAGTACTTC	CASFSGGARFTIYEQYF
TRBJ2-6	NA	NA	TRBV6-5	TGTGCCAGCAGTTACTCCCTTTGGGCCTCTGGGGCCAACGTCCTGACTTTC	CASSYSLWASGANVLTF
TRBJ2-2	NA	NA	TRBV7-2	TGTGCCAGCAGCTTATGGGGACCTACGAACACCGGGGAGCTGTTTTTT	CASSLWGPTNTGELFF
TRBJ2-6	TRBD1	NA	TRBV20-1	TGCAGTGCCGATCGGGGACAGGGAATTTTCTCTGGGGCCAACGTCCTGACTTTC	CSADRGQGIFSGANVLTF
TRBJ1-1	NA	few	TRBV18	TGTGCCAGCTCACCACAAAGATCTGAAGCTTTCTTT	CASSPQRSEAFF
TRBJ2-3	TRBD2	few	TRBV7-9	TGTGCCAGCAGCTTTAAAGCGGGAGCAGATACGCAGTATTTT	CASSFKAGADTQYF
TRBJ1-6	NA	NA	TRBV18	TGTGCCAGCTCACCGAGGGGAGAGTCACCCCTCCACTTT	CASSPRGESPLHF
TRBJ2-3	NA	medium-sized	TRBV27	TGTGCCAGCAGTTTGGACCTCACATATATAGATACGCAGTATTTT	CASSLDLTYIDTQYF
TRBJ2-7	NA	NA	TRBV6-2/TRBV6-3	TGTGCCAGCACCCCAAGGGGCCAGTCCTACGAGCAGTACTTC	CASTPRGQSYEQYF
TRBJ2-1	NA	few	TRBV4-2	TGTGCCAGCAGCCATGAGGAAGGCTCCTACAATGAGCAGTTCTTC	CASSHEEGSYNEQFF
TRBJ2-2	TRBD1	NA	TRBV2	TGTGCCAGCACCCGAGGGGACAGGGGGACCGGGGAGCTGTTTTTT	CASTRGDRGTGELFF
TRBJ2-7	NA	NA	TRBV5-6	TGTGCCAGCAGCTTGGTGGGGGGAGAGCAGTACTTC	CASSLVGGEQYF
TRBJ2-1	TRBD1	few	TRBV4-1	TGCGCCAGCAGCCAAGAAAACAGGGGGCATATCTCCTACAATGAGCAGTTCTTC	CASSQENRGHISYNEQFF
TRBJ1-3	NA	few	TRBV2	TGTGCCAGCAGTGAACAGCGGCTCGGGGGAGGAAACACCATATATTTT	CASSEQRLGGGNTIYF
TRBJ1-3	NA	few	TRBV20-1	TGCAGTGCTAGTGGCCCTGGAAACACCATATATTTT	CSASGPGNTIYF
TRBJ1-1	NA	NA	TRBV12-3/TRBV12-4	TGTGCCAGCAGTTTAGGCTTCGGGACGCCTGAAGCTTTCTTT	CASSLGFGTPEAFF
TRBJ2-3	TRBD2	many	TRBV20-1	TGCAGTGCTAGAGATCGACTAGCGGGGGGGAAGAGGACAGATACGCAGTATTTT	CSARDRLAGGKRTDTQYF
TRBJ2-3	TRBD1	NA	TRBV10-3	TGTGCCATCAGCGGGGCCGCAGGACAGGCGGCAGATACGCAGTATTTT	CAISGAAGQAADTQYF
TRBJ1-1	NA	few	TRBV7-9	TGTGCCAGCAGCTTAGCGGGGTCAGAGGGAACTGAAGCTTTCTTT	CASSLAGSEGTEAFF
TRBJ1-6	NA	few	TRBV6-1	TGTGCCAGCAAGGGGGGCAGTCATTCACCCCTCCACTTT	CASKGGSHSPLHF
TRBJ2-1	NA	NA	TRBV13	TGTGCCAGCAGCTTAGATGAGGGGACCAGCTCCTACAATGAGCAGTTCTTC	CASSLDEGTSSYNEQFF